This TCR beta chain was captured by sequencing in a study of HIV-infected patients and healthy controls. Follow-up blood was drawn about 14 weeks, roughly three months, after antiretroviral therapy began. Whole blood was used without fractionation, so all unsorted peripheral T cells were included. Overall study findings and caveats: HIV-infected patients shared fewer CDR3 sequences between individuals than healthy controls. Compared with controls, mean Gini indices were significantly raised in HIV-infected repertoires, possibly indicating oligoclonality.

CDR3 length: 14 amino acids. Trimming pared 3 bases from V and 4 bases from J, leaving 14 bases between. Germline V lookup: CDR1 SQVTM, CDR2 ANQGSEA. This clonotype is medium-sized in the sample. Its specificity is unknown. 400 to 550 ng RNA was reverse transcribed with alpha and beta constant-region primers. Separate chain-specific third strand synthesis with multiplexing indices produced the alpha and beta libraries. TCRdb re-called the 5' RACE reads through MiXCR, storing one row per CDR3 protein. The sample includes about 14,000 distinct CDR3 sequences, roughly 12% seen only once; the top ten take approximately 42%.

The specimen was blood, collected during antiretroviral therapy. The chain combines TRBV29-1 with TRBJ2-3; tentatively, D is TRBD2 (5 bases). The TCR originated in an adult with HIV infection. The donor label of this sample is uncertain. The CDR3 protein is CSVEGIKRADTQYF. CDR3 nucleotide sequence: TGCAGCGTTGAGGGCATCAAGAGGGCAGATACGCAGTATTTT.